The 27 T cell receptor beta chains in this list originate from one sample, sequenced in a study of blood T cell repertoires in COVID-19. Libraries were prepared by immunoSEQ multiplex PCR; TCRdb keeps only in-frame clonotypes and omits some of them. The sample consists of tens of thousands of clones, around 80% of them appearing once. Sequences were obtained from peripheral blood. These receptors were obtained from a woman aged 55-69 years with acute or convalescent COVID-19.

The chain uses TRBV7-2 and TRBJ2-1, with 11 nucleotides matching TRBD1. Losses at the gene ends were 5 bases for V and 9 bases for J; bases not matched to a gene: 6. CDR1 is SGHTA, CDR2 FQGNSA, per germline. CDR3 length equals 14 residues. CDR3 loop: CASSTPGQGVEQFF. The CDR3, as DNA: TGTGCCAGCAGCACTCCGGGACAGGGGGTTGAGCAGTTCTTC.

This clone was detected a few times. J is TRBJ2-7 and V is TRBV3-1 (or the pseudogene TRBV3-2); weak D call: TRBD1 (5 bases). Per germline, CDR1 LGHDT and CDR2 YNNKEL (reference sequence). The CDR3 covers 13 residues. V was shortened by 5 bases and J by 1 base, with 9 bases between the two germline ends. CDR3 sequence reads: CASSDRGSYEQYF. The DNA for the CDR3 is TGTGCCAGCAGCGATAGGGGTTCCTACGAGCAGTACTTC.

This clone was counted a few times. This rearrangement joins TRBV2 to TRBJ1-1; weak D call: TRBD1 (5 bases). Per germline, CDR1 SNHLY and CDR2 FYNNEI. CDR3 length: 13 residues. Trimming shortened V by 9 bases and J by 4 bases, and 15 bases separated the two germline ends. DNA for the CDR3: TGTGCCAGTTTACCGACAGTTAGCACTGAAGCTTTCTTT. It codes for CASLPTVSTEAFF.

For the CDR3, the DNA is TGTGCCAGCAGCACCGGGACAAACGATCAGCCCCAGCATTTT. It specifies CASSTGTNDQPQHF. The chain is built from TRBV6-5 and TRBJ1-5; D may be TRBD1 (6 bases). The CDR3 contains 14 residues. The germline CDR1 and CDR2 sequences are MNHEY and SVGAGI. With 6 bases removed from V and 5 bases from J, the gap between germline ends came to 14 bases.

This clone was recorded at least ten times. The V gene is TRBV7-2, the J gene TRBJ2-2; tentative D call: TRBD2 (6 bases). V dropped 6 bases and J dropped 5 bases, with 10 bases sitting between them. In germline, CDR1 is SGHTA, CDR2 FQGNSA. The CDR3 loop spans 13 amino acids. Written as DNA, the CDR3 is TGTGCCAGCAGTTGGAGGGGAACCGGGGAGCTGTTTTTT. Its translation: CASSWRGTGELFF.

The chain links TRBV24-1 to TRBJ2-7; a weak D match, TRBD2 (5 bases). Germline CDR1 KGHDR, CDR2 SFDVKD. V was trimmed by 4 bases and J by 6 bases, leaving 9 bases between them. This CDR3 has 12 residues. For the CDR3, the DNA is TGTGCCACCAGTGAAGGCCGGGGCGAGCAGTACTTC. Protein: CATSEGRGEQYF.

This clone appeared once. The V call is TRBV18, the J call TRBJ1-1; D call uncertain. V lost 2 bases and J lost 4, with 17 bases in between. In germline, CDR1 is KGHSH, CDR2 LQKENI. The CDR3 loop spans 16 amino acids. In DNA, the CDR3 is TGTGCCAGCTCACCAGGGGAGAACCCCGACGGCACTGAAGCTTTCTTT. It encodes CASSPGENPDGTEAFF.

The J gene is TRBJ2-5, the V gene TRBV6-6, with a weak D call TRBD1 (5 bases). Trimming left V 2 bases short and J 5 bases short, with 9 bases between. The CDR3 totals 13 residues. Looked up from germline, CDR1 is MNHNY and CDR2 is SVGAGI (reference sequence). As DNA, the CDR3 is TGTGCCAGCAGTTACGGCAGGGCGGAGACCCAGTACTTC. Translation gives CASSYGRAETQYF.

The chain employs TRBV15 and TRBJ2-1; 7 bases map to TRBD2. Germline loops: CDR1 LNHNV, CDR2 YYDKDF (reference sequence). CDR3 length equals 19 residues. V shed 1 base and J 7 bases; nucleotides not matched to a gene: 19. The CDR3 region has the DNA TGTGCCACCAGCAGAGGGGAGGGAGGGCTACACCAGTATGGGAATGAGCAGTTCTTC. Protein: CATSRGEGGLHQYGNEQFF.

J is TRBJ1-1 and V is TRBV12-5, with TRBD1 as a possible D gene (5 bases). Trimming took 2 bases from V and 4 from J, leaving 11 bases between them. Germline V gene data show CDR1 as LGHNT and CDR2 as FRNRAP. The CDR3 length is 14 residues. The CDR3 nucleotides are TGTGCTAGTGGTTTGCGGGGGGGAGGCACTGAAGCTTTCTTT. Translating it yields CASGLRGGGTEAFF.

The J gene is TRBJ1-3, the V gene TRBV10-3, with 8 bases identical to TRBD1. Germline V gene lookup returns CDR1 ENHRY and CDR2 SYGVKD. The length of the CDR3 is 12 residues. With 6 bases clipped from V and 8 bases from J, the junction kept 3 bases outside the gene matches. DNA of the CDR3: TGTGCCATCAGCGGACAGGGTGACACCATATATTTT. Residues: CAISGQGDTIYF.

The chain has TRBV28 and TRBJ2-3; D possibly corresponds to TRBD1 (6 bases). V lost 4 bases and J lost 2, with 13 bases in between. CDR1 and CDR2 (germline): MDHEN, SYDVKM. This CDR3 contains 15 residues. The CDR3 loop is CASSSLGGNTDTQYF. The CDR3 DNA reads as TGTGCCAGCAGTTCGCTAGGGGGTAACACAGATACGCAGTATTTT.

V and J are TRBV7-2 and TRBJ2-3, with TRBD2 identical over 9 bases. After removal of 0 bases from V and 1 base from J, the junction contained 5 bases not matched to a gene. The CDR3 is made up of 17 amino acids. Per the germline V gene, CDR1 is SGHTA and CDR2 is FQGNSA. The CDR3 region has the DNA TGTGCCAGCAGCTTAGCTAGCGGGGGATTTGGCACAGATACGCAGTATTTT. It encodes CASSLASGGFGTDTQYF.

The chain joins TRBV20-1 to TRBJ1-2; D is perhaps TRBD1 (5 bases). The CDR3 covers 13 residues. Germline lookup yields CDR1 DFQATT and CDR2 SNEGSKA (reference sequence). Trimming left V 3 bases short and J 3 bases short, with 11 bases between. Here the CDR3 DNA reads TGCAGTGCTAGTCCGGGGGGTGACTATGGCTACACCTTC. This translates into CSASPGGDYGYTF.

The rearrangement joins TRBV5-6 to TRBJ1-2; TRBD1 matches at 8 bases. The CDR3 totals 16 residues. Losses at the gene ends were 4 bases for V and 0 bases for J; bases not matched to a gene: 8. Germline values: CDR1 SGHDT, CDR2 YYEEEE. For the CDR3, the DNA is TGTGCCAGCAGCATTCAAGGGACAGGAGCTAACTATGGCTACACCTTC. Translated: CASSIQGTGANYGYTF.

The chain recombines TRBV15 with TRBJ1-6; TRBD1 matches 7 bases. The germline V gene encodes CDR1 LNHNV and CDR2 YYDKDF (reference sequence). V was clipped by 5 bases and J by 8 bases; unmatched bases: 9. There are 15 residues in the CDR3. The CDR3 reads CATSGYRGGDSPLHF. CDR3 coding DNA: TGTGCCACCAGCGGATACAGGGGAGGAGATTCACCCCTCCACTTT.

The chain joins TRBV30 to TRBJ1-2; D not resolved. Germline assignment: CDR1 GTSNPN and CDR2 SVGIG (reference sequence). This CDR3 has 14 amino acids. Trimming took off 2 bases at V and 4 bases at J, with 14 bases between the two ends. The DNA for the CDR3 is TGTGCCTGGAGTTCTAGCCCAGGCTCCTATGGCTACACCTTC. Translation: CAWSSSPGSYGYTF.

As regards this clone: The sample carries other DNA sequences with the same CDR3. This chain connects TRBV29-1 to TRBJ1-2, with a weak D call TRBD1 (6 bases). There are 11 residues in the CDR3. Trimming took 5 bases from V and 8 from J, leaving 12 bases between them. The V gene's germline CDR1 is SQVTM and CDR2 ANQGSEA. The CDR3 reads CSVTTGSGYTF. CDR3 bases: TGCAGCGTTACCACAGGGAGCGGCTACACCTTC.

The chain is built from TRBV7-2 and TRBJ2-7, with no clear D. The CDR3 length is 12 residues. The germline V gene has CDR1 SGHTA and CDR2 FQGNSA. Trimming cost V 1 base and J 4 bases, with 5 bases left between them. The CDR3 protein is CASSLERYEQYF. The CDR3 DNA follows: TGTGCCAGCAGCTTAGAGAGGTACGAGCAGTACTTC.

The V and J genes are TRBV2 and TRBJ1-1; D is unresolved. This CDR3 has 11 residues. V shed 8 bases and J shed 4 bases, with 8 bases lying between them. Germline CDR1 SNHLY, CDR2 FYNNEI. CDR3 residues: CASATRTEAFF. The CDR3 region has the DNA TGTGCCAGCGCCACGCGCACTGAAGCTTTCTTT.

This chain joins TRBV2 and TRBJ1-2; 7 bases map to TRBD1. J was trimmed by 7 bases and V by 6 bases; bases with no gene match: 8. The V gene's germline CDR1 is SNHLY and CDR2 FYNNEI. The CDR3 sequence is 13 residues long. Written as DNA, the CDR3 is TGTGCCAGCAGCCGGGACAGCGGCTTTGGCTACACCTTC. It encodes CASSRDSGFGYTF. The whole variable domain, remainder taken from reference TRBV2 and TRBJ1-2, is EPEVTQTPSHQVTQMGQEVILRCVPISNHLYFYWYRQILGQKVEFLVSFYNNEISEKSEIFDDQFSVERPDGSNFTLKIRSTKLEDSAMYFCASSRDSGFGYTFGSGTRLTVV.

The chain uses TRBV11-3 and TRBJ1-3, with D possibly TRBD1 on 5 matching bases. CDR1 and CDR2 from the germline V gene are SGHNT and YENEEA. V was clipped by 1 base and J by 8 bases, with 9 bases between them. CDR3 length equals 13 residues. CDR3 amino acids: CASSLAPGDTIYF. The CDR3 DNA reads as TGTGCCAGCAGCTTAGCACCGGGGGACACCATATATTTT.

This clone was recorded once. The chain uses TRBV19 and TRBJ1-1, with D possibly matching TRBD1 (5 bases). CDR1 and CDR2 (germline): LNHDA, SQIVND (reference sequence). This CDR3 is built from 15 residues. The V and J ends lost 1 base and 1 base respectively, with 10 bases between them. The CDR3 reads CASSIVAGPNTEAFF. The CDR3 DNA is TGTGCCAGTAGTATAGTGGCAGGGCCGAACACTGAAGCTTTCTTT. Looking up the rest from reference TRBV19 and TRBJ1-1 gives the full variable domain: DGGITQSPKYLFRKEGQNVTLSCEQNLNHDAMYWYRQDPGQGLRLIYYSQIVNDFQKGDIAEGYSVSREKKESFPLTVTSAQKNPTAFYLCASSIVAGPNTEAFFGQGTRLTVV.

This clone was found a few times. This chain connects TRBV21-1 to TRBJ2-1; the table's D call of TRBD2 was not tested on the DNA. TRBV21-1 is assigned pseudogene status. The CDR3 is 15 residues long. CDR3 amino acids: CASMASGGSPNEQFF. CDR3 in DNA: TGTGCCAGCATGGCTAGCGGGGGGTCCCCCAATGAGCAGTTCTTC.

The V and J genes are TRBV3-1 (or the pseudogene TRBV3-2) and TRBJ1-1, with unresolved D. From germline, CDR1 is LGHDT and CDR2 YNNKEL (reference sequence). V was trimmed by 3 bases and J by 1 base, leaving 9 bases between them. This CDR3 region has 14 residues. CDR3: CASSQDYRNTEAFF. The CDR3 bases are TGTGCCAGCAGCCAGGATTACAGGAACACTGAAGCTTTCTTT.

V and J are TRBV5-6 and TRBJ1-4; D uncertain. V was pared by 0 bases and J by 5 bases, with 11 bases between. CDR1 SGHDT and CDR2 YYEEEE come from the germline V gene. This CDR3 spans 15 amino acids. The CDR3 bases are TGTGCCAGCAGCTTGGTGGCAGGCCGAAATGAAAAACTGTTTTTT. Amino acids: CASSLVAGRNEKLFF.

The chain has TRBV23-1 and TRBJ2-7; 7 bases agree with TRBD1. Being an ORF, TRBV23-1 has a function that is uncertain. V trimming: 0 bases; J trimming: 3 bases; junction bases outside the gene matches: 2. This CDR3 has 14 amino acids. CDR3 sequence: CASSQSSGGYEQYF. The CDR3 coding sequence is TGCGCCAGCAGTCAATCATCAGGGGGCTACGAGCAGTACTTC.